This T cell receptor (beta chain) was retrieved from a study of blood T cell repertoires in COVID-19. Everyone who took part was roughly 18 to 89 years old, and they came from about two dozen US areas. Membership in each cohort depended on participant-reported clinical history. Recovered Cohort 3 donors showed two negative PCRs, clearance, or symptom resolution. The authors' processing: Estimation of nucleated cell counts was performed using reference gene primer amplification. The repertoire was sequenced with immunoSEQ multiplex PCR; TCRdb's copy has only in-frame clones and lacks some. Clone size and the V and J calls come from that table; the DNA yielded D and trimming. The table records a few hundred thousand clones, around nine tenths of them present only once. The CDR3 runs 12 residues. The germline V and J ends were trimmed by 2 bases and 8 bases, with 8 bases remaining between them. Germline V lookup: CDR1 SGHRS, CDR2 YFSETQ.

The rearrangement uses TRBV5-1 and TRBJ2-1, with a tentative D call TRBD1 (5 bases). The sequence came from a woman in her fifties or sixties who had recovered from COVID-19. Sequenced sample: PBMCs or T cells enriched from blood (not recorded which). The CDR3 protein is CASSLWGDEQFF. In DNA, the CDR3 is TGCGCCAGCAGCTTATGGGGCGATGAGCAGTTCTTC.